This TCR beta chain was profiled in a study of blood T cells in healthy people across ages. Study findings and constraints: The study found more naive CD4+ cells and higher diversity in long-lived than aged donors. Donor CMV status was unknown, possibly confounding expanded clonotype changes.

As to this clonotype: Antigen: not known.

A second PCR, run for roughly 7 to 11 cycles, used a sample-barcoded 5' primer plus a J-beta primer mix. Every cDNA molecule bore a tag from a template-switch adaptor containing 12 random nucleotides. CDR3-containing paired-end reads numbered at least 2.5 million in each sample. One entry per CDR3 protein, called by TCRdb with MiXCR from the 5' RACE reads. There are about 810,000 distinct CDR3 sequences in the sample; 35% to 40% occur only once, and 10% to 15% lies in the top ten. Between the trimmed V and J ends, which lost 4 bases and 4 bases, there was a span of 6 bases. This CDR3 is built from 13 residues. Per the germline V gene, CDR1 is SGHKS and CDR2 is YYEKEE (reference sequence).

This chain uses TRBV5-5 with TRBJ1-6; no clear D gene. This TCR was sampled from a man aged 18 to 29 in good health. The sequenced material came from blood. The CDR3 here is CASSTLYNSPLHF. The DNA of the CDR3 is TGTGCCAGCAGCACACTATATAATTCACCCCTCCACTTT.